The 24 T cell receptor beta chains below all came from one sample that was sequenced in a study of T cell repertoires in ileal Crohn's disease. The assay was immunoSEQ multiplex PCR, and TCRdb's table has in-frame clones only and misses some. The sample has about 12,000 clones, around 83% seen once. Time point: neoterminal ileum biopsy at postoperative endoscopy, about 6 months after surgery. The source material was ileal tissue. Source of these receptors: an adult with Crohn's disease.

The rearrangement joins TRBV28 to TRBJ1-5; the match to TRBD1 covers 9 bases. The V and J ends lost 5 bases and 3 bases, in that order; junction bases with no gene match: 8. The germline CDR1 and CDR2 sequences are MDHEN and SYDVKM. The CDR3 spans 16 residues. The CDR3 sequence: CASSPAQGAYNQPQHF. The CDR3 DNA is TGTGCCAGCAGTCCGGCACAGGGGGCCTACAATCAGCCCCAGCATTTT.

The chain carries TRBV5-6 and TRBJ1-2, with D perhaps TRBD1 (5 bases). Looked up from germline, CDR1 is SGHDT and CDR2 is YYEEEE. V was cut by 0 bases and J by 6 bases, with 12 bases left in between. The CDR3 has 14 residues. CDR3 residues: CASSLAGGGHGYTF. The CDR3 DNA follows: TGTGCCAGCAGCTTGGCCGGGGGTGGCCATGGCTACACCTTC.

The chain has TRBV30 and TRBJ2-5, with D unclear. CDR1 is GTSNPN and CDR2 is SVGIG in the germline V gene (reference sequence). V was pared by 3 bases and J by 6 bases, with 11 bases between. This CDR3 spans 12 amino acids. CDR3 region: CAWRLYTKTQYF. DNA of the CDR3: TGTGCCTGGAGACTATATACGAAGACCCAGTACTTC.

This chain links TRBV6-1 with TRBJ2-5, with D possibly being TRBD1 (6 bases). Germline CDR1 reads MNHNS; CDR2 reads SASEGT. The CDR3 sequence is 15 residues long. Trimming removed 5 bases at V and 2 bases at J, with 15 bases between. As DNA, the CDR3 is TGTGCCAGCAGTCCACTCAGGGGAATACAAGAGACCCAGTACTTC. It codes for CASSPLRGIQETQYF.

V gene TRBV6-6 combines with J gene TRBJ2-3, with 10 nucleotides matching TRBD2. The CDR3 is 16 residues long. With V trimmed by 2 bases and J by 4 bases, 6 bases remained unmatched. Per germline, CDR1 MNHNY and CDR2 SVGAGI (reference sequence). The CDR3 nucleotides read TGTGCCAGCAGTTACGGAGCGGGAGGGCCCCCAGATACGCAGTATTTT. It is translated as CASSYGAGGPPDTQYF.

The chain couples TRBV7-9 to TRBJ2-7; TRBD2 matches at 10 bases. With 5 bases clipped from V and 4 bases from J, the junction kept 20 bases outside the gene matches. CDR1 SEHNR and CDR2 FQNEAQ come from the germline V gene (reference sequence). The CDR3 is 19 amino acids. The CDR3 sequence: CASSTRLAGGRLLRYEQYF. CDR3 in DNA: TGTGCCAGCAGCACCAGACTAGCGGGCGGCCGCCTATTAAGATACGAGCAGTACTTC.

On this clone: The sample has other DNA sequences that encode this CDR3 too. The CDR3 region is CASTRGGSGNTIYF. The CDR3 coding sequence is TGTGCCAGCACCCGGGGTGGGTCCGGAAACACCATATATTTT. The chain has TRBV19 and TRBJ1-3; D gene ambiguous. This CDR3 comprises 14 residues. V was trimmed by 9 bases and J by 4 bases, leaving 16 bases between them. Germline V gives CDR1 LNHDA, CDR2 SQIVND (reference sequence).

The rearrangement links TRBV4-2 to TRBJ2-1, with a tentative D call TRBD2 (6 bases). Germline CDR1 reads LGHNA; CDR2 reads YNFKEQ. V gave up 8 bases and J gave up 6 bases, with 11 bases separating them. CDR3 length: 12 amino acids. CDR3 nucleotides: TGTGCCAGCTCACTAGCAGGCAATGAGCAGTTCTTC. It codes for CASSLAGNEQFF.

The chain carries TRBV27 and TRBJ2-4; perhaps TRBD2 as D (5 bases). The CDR3 runs 13 residues. Germline V lookup: CDR1 MNHEY, CDR2 SMNVEV (reference sequence). Trimming shortened V by 6 bases and J by 5 bases, and 11 bases separated the two germline ends. CDR3 protein: CASSASYENIQYF. As DNA, the CDR3 is TGTGCCAGCAGCGCTAGCTACGAAAACATTCAGTACTTC.

This chain uses TRBV7-3 with TRBJ1-6, with 8 positions matching TRBD1. This CDR3 comprises 16 residues. The germline V gene has CDR1 SGHTA and CDR2 FQGTGA. V shed 2 bases and J 9 bases; nucleotides not matched to a gene: 9. In DNA, the CDR3 is TGTGCCAGCAGCTTATGGGGGACAGGCCTAAGTTCACCCCTCCACTTT. This codes for CASSLWGTGLSSPLHF.

V is TRBV5-1 and J is TRBJ2-3, with 9 positions matching TRBD2. This CDR3 spans 17 amino acids. The junction had 13 bases not matched to a gene; V was cut back by 4 bases and J by 4 bases. Germline-derived CDR1 and CDR2 are SGHRS and YFSETQ. Written as DNA, the CDR3 is TGCGCCAGCAGCGCCGGTGGTAGCGGGGGCAGATCAGATACGCAGTATTTT. It encodes CASSAGGSGGRSDTQYF.

The CDR3 region has the DNA TGTGCCAGCAGTTACGGGAGCTCCTACAATGAGCAGTTCTTC. It codes for CASSYGSSYNEQFF. The gene calls are TRBV6-5 and TRBJ2-1, with D possibly matching TRBD2 (5 bases). The CDR3 consists of 14 residues. Trimming shortened V by 2 bases and J by 0 bases, and 5 bases separated the two germline ends. The germline V gene has CDR1 MNHEY and CDR2 SVGAGI.

This clone was counted a few times. V gene TRBV15 combines with J gene TRBJ2-3, with a weak D call TRBD1 (6 bases). The V and J ends lost 1 base and 5 bases respectively, with 31 bases between them. This CDR3 is 21 amino acids long. CDR1 and CDR2 from the germline V gene are LNHNV and YYDKDF (reference sequence). The CDR3 is CATSRGERSSGQPIYKDTQYF. The CDR3 DNA reads TGTGCCACCAGCAGAGGGGAACGTTCGTCCGGACAGCCGATATACAAAGATACGCAGTATTTT.

The genes are TRBV7-8 and TRBJ2-2; D is perhaps TRBD2 (6 bases). CDR3 length: 15 residues. V lost 6 bases and J 5 bases, leaving 16 bases between the germline ends. CDR1 and CDR2 from the germline V gene are SGHVS and FQNEAQ. CDR3 sequence reads: CASRRGEERTGELFF. The CDR3 DNA reads TGTGCCAGCAGACGCGGGGAGGAAAGAACCGGGGAGCTGTTTTTT.

The rearrangement links TRBV29-1 to TRBJ1-1; 9 positions match TRBD1. Trimming removed 7 bases from V and 3 bases from J; junction bases left unmatched: 3. Germline CDR1 and CDR2: SQVTM and ANQGSEA. The CDR3 contains 12 residues. CDR3 region: CSGTGGYTEAFF. The CDR3 coding sequence is TGCAGCGGAACAGGGGGCTACACTGAAGCTTTCTTT. Variable domain in full (rest from reference TRBV29-1 and TRBJ1-1): SAVISQKPSRDICQRGTSLTIQCQVDSQVTMMFWYRQQPGQSLTLIATANQGSEATYESGFVIDKFPISRPNLTFSTLTVSNMSPEDSSIYLCSGTGGYTEAFFGQGTRLTVV.

This chain uses TRBV18 with TRBJ1-2; 9 nucleotides line up with TRBD1. Germline CDR1 and CDR2: KGHSH and LQKENI. V lost 3 bases and J lost 4; bases outside the gene matches: 9. The CDR3 sequence is 16 residues long. In nucleotides, the CDR3 is TGTGCCAGCTCACCCCCATCGTACAGGGGGCTCTATGGCTACACCTTC. Residues: CASSPPSYRGLYGYTF.

The chain recombines TRBV10-2 with TRBJ2-1; D gene unclear. In germline, CDR1 is WSHSY, CDR2 SAAADI. There are 15 residues in the CDR3. V shed 3 bases and J shed 3 bases, with 12 bases lying between them. The CDR3 DNA sequence: TGCGCCAGCAGTGACCTAGGTCTTTTCTACAATGAGCAGTTCTTC. Its translation: CASSDLGLFYNEQFF.

The chain couples TRBV7-9 to TRBJ1-1; 7 positions agree with TRBD1. Germline V gene data show CDR1 as SEHNR and CDR2 as FQNEAQ (reference sequence). The CDR3 is 13 residues long. V shed 4 bases, J shed 4 bases, and the junction held 3 bases outside the gene matches. As DNA, the CDR3 is TGTGCCAGCAGCTATGCAGGGGGCACTGAAGCTTTCTTT. Translated: CASSYAGGTEAFF.

This CDR3 is CASSLGGGGTEAFF. In DNA form, the CDR3 reads TGCGCCAGCAGCTTGGGCGGGGGCGGAACTGAAGCTTTCTTT. This chain joins TRBV5-1 and TRBJ1-1; maybe TRBD1 (6 bases). Germline V CDR1 and CDR2: SGHRS, YFSETQ. This CDR3 region has 14 residues. V shed 0 bases and J shed 5 bases, with 11 bases lying between them.

The chain combines TRBV29-1 with TRBJ2-5, with D possibly being TRBD1 (6 bases). The ends were cut back, 6 bases at V and 2 bases at J, with 16 bases in the middle. CDR1 SQVTM and CDR2 ANQGSEA come from the germline V gene. The CDR3 consists of 14 residues. Here the CDR3 reads CSVTGLPDQETQYF. The CDR3 DNA sequence: TGCAGCGTAACAGGGTTGCCAGATCAAGAGACCCAGTACTTC.

This clone has just one count. The chain couples TRBV6-5 to TRBJ1-4; 9 bases are shared with TRBD1. V gave up 8 bases and J gave up 0 bases; unmatched junction bases: 4. CDR3 length: 15 residues. The germline V gene has CDR1 MNHEY and CDR2 SVGAGI. The CDR3 bases are TGTGCCAGCTCCGGGACAGGGACAACTAATGAAAAACTGTTTTTT. Its protein is CASSGTGTTNEKLFF.

The rearrangement joins TRBV9 to TRBJ2-5; 8 nucleotides agree with TRBD1. Germline trimming cut 0 bases from V and 5 bases from J; bases unmatched to any gene: 6. Germline values: CDR1 SGDLS, CDR2 YYNGEE. The CDR3 spans 15 residues. Here the CDR3 reads CASSVARTGFETQYF. DNA of the CDR3: TGTGCCAGCAGCGTAGCACGGACAGGGTTTGAGACCCAGTACTTC.

This chain links TRBV4-1 with TRBJ1-2; 9 bases are a match to TRBD1. This CDR3 spans 14 amino acids. Trimming at V came to 6 bases and at J to 4 bases, leaving 6 bases not matched to a gene. Germline loops: CDR1 MGHRA, CDR2 YSYEKL. The CDR3 spells CASSPGTGTYGYTF. For the CDR3, the DNA is TGCGCCAGCAGTCCCGGGACAGGGACCTATGGCTACACCTTC.

This rearrangement joins TRBV2 to TRBJ1-2; possibly TRBD1 for D (6 bases). Germline lookup yields CDR1 SNHLY and CDR2 FYNNEI. V lost 7 bases to trimming and J lost 1 base, with 16 bases between them. This CDR3 spans 15 amino acids. CDR3 amino acids: CASMGGDTRNYGYTF. The DNA of the CDR3 is TGTGCCAGCATGGGGGGGGACACTCGTAACTATGGCTACACCTTC. Drawing the rest from reference TRBV2 and TRBJ1-2, the complete variable domain is EPEVTQTPSHQVTQMGQEVILRCVPISNHLYFYWYRQILGQKVEFLVSFYNNEISEKSEIFDDQFSVERPDGSNFTLKIRSTKLEDSAMYFCASMGGDTRNYGYTFGSGTRLTVV.